Below are 13 T cell receptor beta chains sequenced from a single sample in a study of CD8+ T cells in alopecia areata (dated by TCRdb to the late 2010s). Library prep was done by the immunoSEQ multiplex PCR assay. For TCR sequencing, RNA was extracted from every sample and reverse transcribed into cDNA to serve as template. TCRdb limited this immuneACCESS table to in-frame rearrangements with V and J called. A share of clones is missing; checked studies link under half to unresolved V genes, and the rest is unexplained. The table for this sample lists over 200,000 clones; around three fifths of them were counted only once. The ten largest clones capture 0.45% of the sample. The time point label here, explained by the study, means: baseline before oral tofacitinib. This material consisted of CD4+ T cells sorted from blood, taken at week 0. These receptors all come from a human donor with alopecia areata.

CDR3 DNA sequence: TGTGCCAGCAGTGGTGGGCGCTCCTACGAGCAGTACTTC. Translated, it gives CASSGGRSYEQYF. J is TRBJ2-7 and V is TRBV25-1; no clear D gene. CDR3 size: 13 residues. Trimming shortened V by 4 bases and J by 0 bases, and 7 bases separated the two germline ends. Germline CDR1 is MGHDK and CDR2 is SYGVNS.

This clone has a handful of counts. The rearrangement joins TRBV15 to TRBJ1-6, with 7 bases fitting TRBD1. CDR1 and CDR2 (germline): LNHNV, YYDKDF (reference sequence). This CDR3 region has 17 residues. The V and J ends lost 5 bases and 11 bases, in that order; junction bases with no gene match: 18. In DNA form, the CDR3 reads TGTGCCACCAGCCCCCCCGGGACAGCAGGCTTTGGGGCACCCCTCCACTTT. This translates into CATSPPGTAGFGAPLHF.

The J gene is TRBJ2-5, the V gene TRBV6-5; 12 nucleotides agree with TRBD2. This CDR3 spans 14 amino acids. J lost 10 bases, V lost 6 bases, and 9 bases had no gene match. Germline loops: CDR1 MNHEY, CDR2 SVGAGI. The CDR3 is CASSYLAGGIHQYF. In nucleotides, the CDR3 is TGTGCCAGCAGCTATCTAGCGGGAGGGATACACCAGTACTTC.

The genes are TRBV25-1 and TRBJ2-3, with TRBD1 identical over 10 bases. The V gene's germline CDR1 is MGHDK and CDR2 SYGVNS. This CDR3 comprises 15 residues. Trimming at V came to 5 bases and at J to 4 bases, leaving 6 bases not matched to a gene. The CDR3 DNA reads TGTGCCAGCAGTCCCAAGGACAGGGGGGCAGATACGCAGTATTTT. This gives the protein CASSPKDRGADTQYF.

This chain links TRBV11-1 with TRBJ1-1, with D perhaps TRBD1 (5 bases). V was clipped by 5 bases and J by 1 base, with 8 bases between them. Per the germline V gene, CDR1 is SGHAT and CDR2 is FQDESV (reference sequence). CDR3 length equals 13 residues. CDR3 bases: TGTGCCAGCAGCAGGGGACGGAACACTGAAGCTTTCTTT. Encoded protein: CASSRGRNTEAFF.

This chain links TRBV30 with TRBJ1-1; D is ambiguous. Looked up from germline, CDR1 is GTSNPN and CDR2 is SVGIG (reference sequence). V shed 8 bases and J shed 5 bases, with 18 bases lying between them. The CDR3 totals 13 residues. The CDR3 spells CARALGRETEAFF. As DNA, the CDR3 is TGTGCCCGGGCCCTTGGAAGAGAGACTGAAGCTTTCTTT.

Ten or more counts support this clone. Mismatch with germline at one junction end may stem from a read error. This chain connects TRBV7-9 to TRBJ2-1, with a weak D call TRBD2 (6 bases). Germline loops: CDR1 SEHNR, CDR2 FQNEAQ (reference sequence). The CDR3 contains 15 residues. DNA of the CDR3: TGTGCCAGCAGCGTAGCAGCGGGTCCCTACAATGAGCAGTTCTTC. This sequence encodes CASSVAAGPYNEQFF.

The chain recombines TRBV7-9 with TRBJ2-7; TRBD2 matches 10 bases. The CDR3 contains 15 residues. Germline V gene lookup returns CDR1 SEHNR and CDR2 FQNEAQ (reference sequence). V gave up 6 bases and J gave up 3 bases; unmatched junction bases: 8. Written as DNA, the CDR3 is TGTGCCAGCAGTCGAGGACTAGCGGACCTCTACGAGCAGTACTTC. It specifies CASSRGLADLYEQYF.

This chain uses TRBV5-1 with TRBJ2-7; D possibly corresponds to TRBD1 (5 bases). The V gene lost 1 base and the J gene lost 5 bases, with 13 bases spanning the gap. Germline V lookup: CDR1 SGHRS, CDR2 YFSETQ. The CDR3 loop spans 14 amino acids. CDR3 sequence reads: CASSLSSTGNEQYF. The DNA of the CDR3 is TGCGCCAGCAGCTTGTCTTCCACAGGTAACGAGCAGTACTTC. The whole variable domain, filled in from reference TRBV5-1 and TRBJ2-7, reads KAGVTQTPRYLIKTRGQQVTLSCSPISGHRSVSWYQQTPGQGLQFLFEYFSETQRNKGNFPGRFSGRQFSNSRSEMNVSTLELGDSALYLCASSLSSTGNEQYFGPGTRLTVT.

The sample holds one count of this clone. The gene calls are TRBV2 and TRBJ1-1; D gene unclear. This CDR3 contains 13 residues. Germline CDR1 reads SNHLY; CDR2 reads FYNNEI. The V end lost 7 bases, the J end lost 0 bases, and 9 bases lay between the germline ends. In nucleotides, the CDR3 is TGTGCCAGCAAAAATCTGTTGAACACTGAAGCTTTCTTT. Amino acid sequence: CASKNLLNTEAFF.

The chain carries TRBV6-5 and TRBJ2-7; no clear D gene. The V end lost 2 bases, the J end lost 5 bases, and 10 bases lay between the germline ends. CDR3 length: 13 residues. The V gene's germline CDR1 is MNHEY and CDR2 SVGAGI. CDR3 region: CASSYPAADEQYF. The DNA for the CDR3 is TGTGCCAGCAGTTACCCGGCCGCGGACGAGCAGTACTTC.

This clone was observed a single time. The chain combines TRBV4-2 with TRBJ2-7; tentatively, D is TRBD2 (6 bases). V was cut by 4 bases and J by 5 bases, with 15 bases left in between. The germline V gene encodes CDR1 LGHNA and CDR2 YNFKEQ. This CDR3 contains 14 residues. CDR3 in amino acids: CASSPATTRNEQYF. DNA for the CDR3: TGTGCCAGCAGCCCCGCGACGACTAGGAACGAGCAGTACTTC.

The genes are TRBV19 and TRBJ1-1; D perhaps matches TRBD1 (5 bases). The CDR3 length is 12 residues. The germline V and J ends were trimmed by 6 bases and 4 bases, with 9 bases remaining between them. CDR1 and CDR2 (germline): LNHDA, SQIVND (reference sequence). In DNA, the CDR3 is TGTGCCAGTAGGGGGGATTCCACTGAAGCTTTCTTT. It is translated as CASRGDSTEAFF.